This is a list of T cell receptor beta chains from one sample in a study of CXCR3-negative and CXCR3-positive naive CD8 T cells. TCRdb re-called the 5' RACE reads and gives one entry per CDR3 protein, without DNA. Its table records tens of thousands of distinct CDR3 sequences. Sequencing was performed on naive CXCR3+ CD8+ T cells from blood. All receptors derive from a human donor in good health. Some clones in this sample may be carry-over from other donors' samples. Each CDR3 is given with its conserved first and last residue.

TRBV12-3/TRBV12-4	TRBJ2-3	12	CASRTGPDTQYF
TRBV2	TRBJ2-1	15	CASSGQGGSYNEQFF
TRBV7-8	TRBJ2-7	14	CASSLAGTAYEQYF
TRBV7-9	TRBJ1-1	11	CASSSGTEAFF
TRBV12-3/TRBV12-4	TRBJ2-7	13	CASSNRGLYEQYF
TRBV2	TRBJ2-7	15	CASSPTSGRSYEQYF
TRBV13	TRBJ1-3	16	CASSLGTRAAGNTIYF
TRBV4-3	TRBJ2-1	15	CASSPGLAEYNEQFF
TRBV28	TRBJ2-3	14	CASSFLGDTDTQYF
TRBV4-1	TRBJ1-1	15	CASSQLGQGNTEAFF
TRBV4-1	TRBJ2-7	15	CASSPRPQGGNEQYF
TRBV3-1	TRBJ2-2	15	CASSQELGEPGELFF
TRBV21-1	TRBJ1-5	17	CASSSRGSFFSNQPQHF
TRBV12-3/TRBV12-4	TRBJ2-7	12	CASSFGELEQYF
TRBV12-3/TRBV12-4	TRBJ2-3	16	CASSSGSGGDTDTQYF
TRBV29-1	TRBJ2-2	11	CSVLNTGELFF
TRBV6-6	TRBJ1-2	14	CASSYFRDGNGYTF
TRBV23-1	TRBJ2-1	13	CASSQSNNNEQFF
TRBV4-1	TRBJ1-1	15	CASSQGGRVDTEAFF